The clone carrying this T cell receptor (beta chain) was observed many times. Its antigen is as yet unknown. Those patients with uncontrolled infection, other autoimmune disease, pregnancy or lactation were excluded. The sample originates from a study of T cells in Graves' hyperthyroidism and ophthalmopathy. Study results and caveats: Most expanded thyroid clonotypes above 0.001 recurred in blood.

It was RNA transcripts that yielded the amplified TCR beta CDR3 regions. The TCR CDR3 was amplified in a first-round RT-PCR using the HTBI primer set. MiXCR was run by TCRdb on the multiplex PCR reads, yielding one entry per CDR3 protein. The sample contains roughly 700,000 distinct CDR3 sequences, around a sixth of which appear only once. CDR3 length equals 14 residues. CDR1 is SGHVS and CDR2 is FQNEAQ in the germline V gene. J gave up 3 bases and V 6 bases, and 3 bases lay outside the gene matches. Sequenced input: blood. The chain joins TRBV7-8 to TRBJ2-5; 11 bases agree with TRBD1. The receptor was derived from a man between 45 and 60 years old with Graves' hyperthyroidism. Here the CDR3 DNA reads TGTGCCAGCAGACCGGGACAGGGGGAAGAGACCCAGTACTTC. Translated: CASRPGQGEETQYF. The full variable domain, in which reference TRBV7-8 and TRBJ2-5 provide the parts outside the CDR3, is GAGVSQSPRYKVAKRGQDVALRCDPISGHVSLFWYQQALGQGPEFLTYFQNEAQLDKSGLPSDRFFAERPEGSVSTLKIQRTQQEDSAVYLCASRPGQGEETQYFGPGTRLLVL.